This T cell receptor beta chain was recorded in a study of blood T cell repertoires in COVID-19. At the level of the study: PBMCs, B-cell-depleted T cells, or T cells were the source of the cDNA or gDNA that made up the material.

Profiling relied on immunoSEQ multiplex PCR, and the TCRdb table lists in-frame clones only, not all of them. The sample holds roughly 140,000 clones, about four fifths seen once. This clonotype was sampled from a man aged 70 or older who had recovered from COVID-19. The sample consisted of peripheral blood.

The CDR3 region is CASSPLAGGITEAFF. In DNA form, the CDR3 reads TGTGCCAGCAGTCCCTTGGCAGGGGGCATCACTGAAGCTTTCTTT. The genes are TRBV7-9 and TRBJ1-1; the match to TRBD1 covers 8 bases. Per the germline V gene, CDR1 is SEHNR and CDR2 is FQNEAQ (reference sequence). The CDR3 totals 15 residues. Losses at the gene ends were 6 bases for V and 4 bases for J; bases not matched to a gene: 10.